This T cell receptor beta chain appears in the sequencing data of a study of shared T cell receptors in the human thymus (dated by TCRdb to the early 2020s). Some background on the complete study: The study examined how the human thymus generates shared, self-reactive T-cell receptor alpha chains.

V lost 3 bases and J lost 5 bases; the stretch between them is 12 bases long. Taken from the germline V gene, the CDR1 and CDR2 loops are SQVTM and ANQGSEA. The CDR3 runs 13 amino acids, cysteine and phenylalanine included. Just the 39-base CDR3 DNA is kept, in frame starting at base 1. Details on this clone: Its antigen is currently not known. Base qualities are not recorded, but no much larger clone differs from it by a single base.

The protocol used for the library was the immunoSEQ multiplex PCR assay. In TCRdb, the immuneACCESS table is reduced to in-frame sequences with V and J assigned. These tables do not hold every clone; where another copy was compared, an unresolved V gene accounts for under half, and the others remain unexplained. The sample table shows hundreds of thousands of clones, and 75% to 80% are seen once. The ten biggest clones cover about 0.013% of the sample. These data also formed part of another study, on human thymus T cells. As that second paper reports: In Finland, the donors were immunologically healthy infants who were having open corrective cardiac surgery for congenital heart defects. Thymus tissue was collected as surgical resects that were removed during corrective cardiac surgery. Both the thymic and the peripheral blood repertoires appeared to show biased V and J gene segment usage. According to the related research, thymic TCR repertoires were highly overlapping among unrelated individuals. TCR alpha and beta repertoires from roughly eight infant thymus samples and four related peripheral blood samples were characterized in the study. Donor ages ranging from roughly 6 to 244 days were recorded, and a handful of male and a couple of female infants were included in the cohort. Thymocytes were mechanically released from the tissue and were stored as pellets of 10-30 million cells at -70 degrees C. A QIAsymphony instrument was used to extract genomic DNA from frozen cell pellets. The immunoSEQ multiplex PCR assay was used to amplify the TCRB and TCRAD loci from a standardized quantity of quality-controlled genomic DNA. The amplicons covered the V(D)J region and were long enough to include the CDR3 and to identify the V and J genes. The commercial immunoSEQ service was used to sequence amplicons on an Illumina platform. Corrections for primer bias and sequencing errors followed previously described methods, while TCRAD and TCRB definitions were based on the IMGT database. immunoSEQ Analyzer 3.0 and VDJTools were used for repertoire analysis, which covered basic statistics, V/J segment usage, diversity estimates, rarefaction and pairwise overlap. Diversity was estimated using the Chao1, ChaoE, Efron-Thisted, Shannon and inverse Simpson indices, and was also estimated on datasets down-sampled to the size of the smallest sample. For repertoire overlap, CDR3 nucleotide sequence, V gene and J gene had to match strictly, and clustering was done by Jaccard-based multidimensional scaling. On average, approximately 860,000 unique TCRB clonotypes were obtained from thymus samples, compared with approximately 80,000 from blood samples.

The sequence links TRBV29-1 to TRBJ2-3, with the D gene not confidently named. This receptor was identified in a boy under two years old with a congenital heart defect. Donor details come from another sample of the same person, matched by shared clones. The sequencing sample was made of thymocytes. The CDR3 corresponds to CSVEGGLKDTQYF. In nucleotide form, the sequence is TGCAGCGTTGAGGGTGGGCTTAAAGATACGCAGTATTTT.